These T cell receptor beta chains were read from a single sample in a study of blood T cells in healthy people across ages. MiXCR was run by TCRdb on the 5' RACE reads, yielding one entry per CDR3 protein. The sample yields about 970,000 distinct CDR3 sequences, about 51% seen once. Sequenced: blood. Source of these receptors: a woman in her fifties or sixties in good health. Each CDR3 is given with its conserved first and last residue. Each record gives: J gene, CDR3 length, D gene, clone size, V gene, CDR3 DNA, CDR3 protein. The D gene is left open where the match is weak. The listing skips clone size in some rows; elsewhere it reads once, few, many or a size class.

j_call: TRBJ1-1; cdr3_length: 20; d_call: NA; clone_size: NA; v_call: TRBV2; cdr3_nt: TGTGCCAGCAAGTTCAGGGAAGGGGCGTGGGGGATAAAGATGAACACTGAAGCTTTCTTT; cdr3_aa: CASKFREGAWGIKMNTEAFF
j_call: TRBJ1-3; cdr3_length: 12; d_call: NA; clone_size: NA; v_call: TRBV20-1; cdr3_nt: TGCAGTGCTAGGGACCGTAGAAACACCATATATTTT; cdr3_aa: CSARDRRNTIYF
j_call: TRBJ1-4; cdr3_length: 13; d_call: NA; clone_size: many; v_call: TRBV7-2; cdr3_nt: TGTGCCAGCAGCTTCGCGGGGGAGGAGAAACTGTTTTTT; cdr3_aa: CASSFAGEEKLFF
j_call: TRBJ2-1; cdr3_length: 15; d_call: TRBD2; clone_size: NA; v_call: TRBV29-1; cdr3_nt: TGCAGCGTAGATATTAGCGGGAGGGCGGACAATGAGCAGTTCTTC; cdr3_aa: CSVDISGRADNEQFF
j_call: TRBJ2-1; cdr3_length: 15; d_call: TRBD2; clone_size: few; v_call: TRBV15; cdr3_nt: TGTGCCACCAGCAGAGTGCTAGCGGGAGTTCGGGAGCAGTTCTTC; cdr3_aa: CATSRVLAGVREQFF
j_call: TRBJ2-3; cdr3_length: 12; d_call: NA; clone_size: NA; v_call: TRBV28; cdr3_nt: TGTGCCAGCAGTTGGGGGGACAGTCAGCAGTATTTT; cdr3_aa: CASSWGDSQQYF
j_call: TRBJ2-4; cdr3_length: 14; d_call: NA; clone_size: NA; v_call: TRBV12-3/TRBV12-4; cdr3_nt: TGTGCCAGCAGCCGTAGAGGCACCAAAAACATTCAGTACTTC; cdr3_aa: CASSRRGTKNIQYF
j_call: TRBJ2-1; cdr3_length: 15; d_call: NA; clone_size: NA; v_call: TRBV3-1; cdr3_nt: TGTGCCAGCAGCCTCGGACAGCTAGATACCAATGAGCAGTTCTTC; cdr3_aa: CASSLGQLDTNEQFF
j_call: TRBJ1-6; cdr3_length: 15; d_call: NA; clone_size: NA; v_call: TRBV6-1; cdr3_nt: TGTGCCAGCAGCCCTGGCCAAGCCTTTAATTCACCCCTCCACTTT; cdr3_aa: CASSPGQAFNSPLHF
j_call: TRBJ2-5; cdr3_length: 15; d_call: NA; clone_size: NA; v_call: TRBV20-1; cdr3_nt: TGCAGTGCTAGTGGTAAAGGCCTAGCGACAGAGACCCAGTACTTC; cdr3_aa: CSASGKGLATETQYF
j_call: TRBJ1-2; cdr3_length: 15; d_call: TRBD1; clone_size: few; v_call: TRBV12-3/TRBV12-4; cdr3_nt: TGTGCCAGCAATATGACAGGGAGGATTAACTATGGCTACACCTTC; cdr3_aa: CASNMTGRINYGYTF
j_call: TRBJ2-5; cdr3_length: 15; d_call: TRBD2; clone_size: few; v_call: TRBV30; cdr3_nt: TGTGCCTGGTCCCAGGCTAGCGGGACCCGAGAGACCCAGTACTTC; cdr3_aa: CAWSQASGTRETQYF
j_call: TRBJ2-7; cdr3_length: 16; d_call: NA; clone_size: NA; v_call: TRBV7-9; cdr3_nt: TGTGCCAGCAGCTTAGGGGCGGTACCCAGTTTCTACGAGCAGTACTTC; cdr3_aa: CASSLGAVPSFYEQYF
j_call: TRBJ2-3; cdr3_length: 15; d_call: NA; clone_size: NA; v_call: TRBV4-2; cdr3_nt: TGTGCCAGCAGCCAAGGGGAGGCGGACACAGATACGCAGTATTTT; cdr3_aa: CASSQGEADTDTQYF
j_call: TRBJ1-3; cdr3_length: 16; d_call: NA; clone_size: once; v_call: TRBV7-9; cdr3_nt: TGTGCCAGCAGCTTAGACGGACGGCTATCTGGAAACACCATATATTTT; cdr3_aa: CASSLDGRLSGNTIYF
j_call: TRBJ2-3; cdr3_length: 18; d_call: TRBD2; clone_size: NA; v_call: TRBV9; cdr3_nt: TGTGCCAGCAGCGTAGGAGGGGAGCGGGAGCGCCCCACAGATACGCAGTATTTT; cdr3_aa: CASSVGGERERPTDTQYF
j_call: TRBJ2-5; cdr3_length: 14; d_call: NA; clone_size: few; v_call: TRBV6-1; cdr3_nt: TGTGCCAGCAGTGAACGCCAGCCGGAAGAGACCCAGTACTTC; cdr3_aa: CASSERQPEETQYF
j_call: TRBJ2-5; cdr3_length: 16; d_call: TRBD2; clone_size: NA; v_call: TRBV12-3/TRBV12-4; cdr3_nt: TGTGCCAGCAGTGACCCGACTAGCGGGACGTTACAGACCCAGTACTTC; cdr3_aa: CASSDPTSGTLQTQYF
j_call: TRBJ2-7; cdr3_length: 15; d_call: NA; clone_size: NA; v_call: TRBV7-2; cdr3_nt: TGTGCCAGCAGCTTAGATCGATTCTCCTACAATGAGCAGTACTTC; cdr3_aa: CASSLDRFSYNEQYF
j_call: TRBJ2-7; cdr3_length: 14; d_call: TRBD1; clone_size: NA; v_call: TRBV20-1; cdr3_nt: TGCAGTGCTAGCCCCGGGACAGGGGAGGAGAACCAGTACTTC; cdr3_aa: CSASPGTGEENQYF
j_call: TRBJ2-7; cdr3_length: 17; d_call: TRBD2; clone_size: few; v_call: TRBV10-3; cdr3_nt: TGTGCCATCAGCGCCTTTGGATCGCGGGAGAGCTCCTACGAGCAGTACTTC; cdr3_aa: CAISAFGSRESSYEQYF
j_call: TRBJ1-1; cdr3_length: 13; d_call: NA; clone_size: few; v_call: TRBV12-3/TRBV12-4; cdr3_nt: TGTGCCAGCAGCGTGAAGGGGAATACTGAAGCTTTCTTT; cdr3_aa: CASSVKGNTEAFF
j_call: TRBJ1-2; cdr3_length: 14; d_call: NA; clone_size: NA; v_call: TRBV4-3; cdr3_nt: TGCGCCAGCAGCCAAGTAGGGGAGTTATATGGCTACACCTTC; cdr3_aa: CASSQVGELYGYTF
j_call: TRBJ2-1; cdr3_length: 14; d_call: TRBD2; clone_size: NA; v_call: TRBV29-1; cdr3_nt: TGCAGCGGGACCGGGACTAGCGGCTACAATGAGCAGTTCTTC; cdr3_aa: CSGTGTSGYNEQFF
j_call: TRBJ2-5; cdr3_length: 11; d_call: NA; clone_size: once; v_call: TRBV7-2; cdr3_nt: TGTGCCCCTGGACAGGACTACGAGCGGTACTTC; cdr3_aa: CAPGQDYERYF
j_call: TRBJ2-7; cdr3_length: 14; d_call: NA; clone_size: NA; v_call: TRBV5-1; cdr3_nt: TGCGCCAGCAGCTTGGGGACCACGACCTACGAGCAGTACTTC; cdr3_aa: CASSLGTTTYEQYF
j_call: TRBJ2-3; cdr3_length: 14; d_call: TRBD2; clone_size: NA; v_call: TRBV29-1; cdr3_nt: TGCAGCGTTGTTCCTAGCGGGCGCACAGATACGCAGTATTTT; cdr3_aa: CSVVPSGRTDTQYF
j_call: TRBJ1-2; cdr3_length: 13; d_call: TRBD1; clone_size: NA; v_call: TRBV6-2/TRBV6-3; cdr3_nt: TGTGCCAGCAGTTACGACAGGGATTATGGCTACACCTTC; cdr3_aa: CASSYDRDYGYTF
j_call: TRBJ1-1; cdr3_length: 16; d_call: NA; clone_size: NA; v_call: TRBV7-9; cdr3_nt: TGTGCCAGCAGTTCGTGGGGGTCGGGTATGAACACTGAAGCTTTCTTT; cdr3_aa: CASSSWGSGMNTEAFF
j_call: TRBJ2-1; cdr3_length: 14; d_call: NA; clone_size: once; v_call: TRBV4-3; cdr3_nt: TGCGCCAGCAGTAGAACTGCCTCCCACAATGAGCAGTTCTTC; cdr3_aa: CASSRTASHNEQFF
j_call: TRBJ2-1; cdr3_length: 13; d_call: TRBD1; clone_size: NA; v_call: TRBV24-1; cdr3_nt: TGTGCCACTAACCGACAGGGGAACAATGAGCAGTTCTTC; cdr3_aa: CATNRQGNNEQFF
j_call: TRBJ2-1; cdr3_length: 16; d_call: TRBD2; clone_size: few; v_call: TRBV7-2; cdr3_nt: TGTGCCAGCAGCTCAGAAAGCGGGAGGCCCCGGAATGAGCAGTTCTTC; cdr3_aa: CASSSESGRPRNEQFF
j_call: TRBJ1-2; cdr3_length: 13; d_call: TRBD1; clone_size: NA; v_call: TRBV29-1; cdr3_nt: TGCAGCGCACCCCAGGGGGCTGGCTATGGCTACACCTTC; cdr3_aa: CSAPQGAGYGYTF
j_call: TRBJ2-7; cdr3_length: 13; d_call: NA; clone_size: few; v_call: TRBV7-2; cdr3_nt: TGTGCCAGCAGCTCCCAGGACGGCCGCGAGCAGTACTTC; cdr3_aa: CASSSQDGREQYF
j_call: TRBJ2-3; cdr3_length: 14; d_call: NA; clone_size: NA; v_call: TRBV9; cdr3_nt: TGTGCCAGCAGCGTAGCAAGGGTTCAGGCTACGCAGTATTTT; cdr3_aa: CASSVARVQATQYF
j_call: TRBJ2-1; cdr3_length: 14; d_call: NA; clone_size: NA; v_call: TRBV3-1; cdr3_nt: TGTGCCAGCAGCCAGAGATTTGGTTACAATGAGCAGTTCTTC; cdr3_aa: CASSQRFGYNEQFF
j_call: TRBJ2-7; cdr3_length: 14; d_call: NA; clone_size: NA; v_call: TRBV20-1; cdr3_nt: TGCAGTGCTAGCCAGCCGCAGGGGAAGCACGAGCAGTACTTC; cdr3_aa: CSASQPQGKHEQYF
j_call: TRBJ2-1; cdr3_length: 15; d_call: TRBD1; clone_size: many; v_call: TRBV20-1; cdr3_nt: TGCAGTGCTTCACAGGGGGCGGGATACTACAATGAGCAGTTCTTC; cdr3_aa: CSASQGAGYYNEQFF
j_call: TRBJ2-1; cdr3_length: 14; d_call: NA; clone_size: NA; v_call: TRBV29-1; cdr3_nt: TGCAGCGTTGAAAGACGCGACTCCTACAATGAGCAGTTCTTC; cdr3_aa: CSVERRDSYNEQFF
j_call: TRBJ2-1; cdr3_length: 14; d_call: NA; clone_size: NA; v_call: TRBV3-1; cdr3_nt: TGTGCCAGCAGCCCCCGCGGAACCTACAATGAGCAGTTCTTC; cdr3_aa: CASSPRGTYNEQFF
j_call: TRBJ2-7; cdr3_length: 14; d_call: TRBD1; clone_size: NA; v_call: TRBV7-2; cdr3_nt: TGTGCCAACAGCTTAGGACAGGGCCATGACGAGCAGTACTTC; cdr3_aa: CANSLGQGHDEQYF
j_call: TRBJ1-4; cdr3_length: 13; d_call: NA; clone_size: NA; v_call: TRBV6-5; cdr3_nt: TGTGCCACCTTGGACAGACATAATGAAAAACTGTTTTTT; cdr3_aa: CATLDRHNEKLFF